The 28 T cell receptor beta chains listed next were all sequenced from one sample in a study of blood T cell repertoires in COVID-19. Libraries were prepared by immunoSEQ multiplex PCR; TCRdb keeps only in-frame clonotypes and omits some of them. The data contain over 55,000 clones, 80% to 90% of them singletons. Sequences were obtained from peripheral blood. These TCRs come from a man aged 50 to 60 with active COVID-19.

J is TRBJ2-7 and V is TRBV7-8; 13 bases are shared with TRBD2. Germline values: CDR1 SGHVS, CDR2 FQNEAQ. Trimming took 5 bases from V and 3 from J; bases not matched to a gene: 1. CDR3 size: 14 residues. CDR3 loop: CASSRLAGGYEQYF. CDR3 DNA sequence: TGTGCCAGCAGCAGACTAGCGGGAGGCTACGAGCAGTACTTC.

The V call is TRBV3-1 (or the pseudogene TRBV3-2), the J call TRBJ2-2; D not resolved. Germline V CDR1 and CDR2: LGHDT, YNNKEL (reference sequence). The V end lost 7 bases, the J end lost 6 bases, and 15 bases lay between the germline ends. The CDR3 is 14 amino acids. This CDR3 is CASTATVEPGELFF. The CDR3 coding sequence is TGTGCCAGCACCGCCACGGTTGAACCCGGGGAGCTGTTTTTT.

The CDR3 reads CSVEGQVVSFYNEQFF. CDR3 in DNA: TGCAGCGTTGAAGGACAGGTAGTAAGCTTCTACAATGAGCAGTTCTTC. The V gene is TRBV29-1, the J gene TRBJ2-1, with D perhaps matching TRBD1 (6 bases). With 1 base removed from V and 3 bases from J, the gap between germline ends came to 16 bases. Germline CDR1 reads SQVTM; CDR2 reads ANQGSEA. This CDR3 region has 16 residues.

The rearrangement links TRBV10-3 to TRBJ2-3, with TRBD1 matching over 10 bases. Per the germline V gene, CDR1 is ENHRY and CDR2 is SYGVKD. J was trimmed by 3 bases and V by 6 bases; bases with no gene match: 3. This CDR3 is built from 14 residues. This CDR3 reads CAIRGGQGTDTQYF. CDR3 in DNA: TGTGCCATCAGAGGGGGACAGGGGACAGATACGCAGTATTTT.

The rearrangement joins TRBV18 to TRBJ1-5; 9 bases align to TRBD1. This CDR3 has 15 amino acids. From germline, CDR1 is KGHSH and CDR2 LQKENI. After removal of 3 bases from V and 5 bases from J, the junction contained 5 bases not matched to a gene. The DNA of the CDR3 is TGTGCCAGCTCACCCCGGGACAGGGAGGATCAGCCCCAGCATTTT. Translation gives CASSPRDREDQPQHF.

The chain combines TRBV11-2 with TRBJ1-2; 9 nucleotides line up with TRBD1. Germline values: CDR1 SGHAT, CDR2 FQNNGV. After removal of 0 bases from V and 13 bases from J, the junction contained 6 bases not matched to a gene. CDR3 length equals 13 residues. CDR3 region: CASSLERGDRVTF. The CDR3 DNA follows: TGTGCCAGCAGCTTAGAGAGAGGGGACAGGGTCACCTTC. Looking up the rest from reference TRBV11-2 and TRBJ1-2 gives the full variable domain: EAGVAQSPRYKIIEKRQSVAFWCNPISGHATLYWYQQILGQGPKLLIQFQNNGVVDDSQLPKDRFSAERLKGVDSTLKIQPAKLEDSAVYLCASSLERGDRVTFGSGTRLTVV.

The genes are TRBV5-1 and TRBJ2-1; D uncertain. This CDR3 spans 14 amino acids. Germline V gene data show CDR1 as SGHRS and CDR2 as YFSETQ. V lost 4 bases and J 0 bases, leaving 8 bases between the germline ends. This CDR3 is CASSPPGSYNEQFF. The CDR3 DNA sequence: TGCGCCAGCAGCCCCCCGGGCTCCTACAATGAGCAGTTCTTC.

The rearrangement uses TRBV19 and TRBJ2-4; 7 bases match TRBD1. The trim removed 3 bases at V and 8 bases at J, leaving 4 bases unmatched. The CDR3 loop spans 13 amino acids. From germline, CDR1 is LNHDA and CDR2 SQIVND (reference sequence). CDR3 sequence (DNA): TGTGCCAGTAGTATCGACAGGGTGGACATTCAGTACTTC. Encoded protein: CASSIDRVDIQYF.

The chain couples TRBV19 to TRBJ2-2; 10 nucleotides line up with TRBD1. V dropped 7 bases and J dropped 7; count of bases not matched to a gene: 6. This CDR3 spans 14 amino acids. Germline V gene data show CDR1 as LNHDA and CDR2 as SQIVND (reference sequence). The CDR3: CASKADRGFGELFF. CDR3 in DNA: TGTGCCAGTAAGGCGGACAGGGGGTTCGGGGAGCTGTTTTTT.

In this sample, this clone turned up once. The chain has TRBV9 and TRBJ2-3, with TRBD2 matching over 7 bases. Germline CDR1 SGDLS, CDR2 YYNGEE. The V gene end was trimmed by 1 base and the J gene end by 0 bases; junction bases not matched to a gene: 2. The CDR3 runs to 15 residues. In DNA form, the CDR3 reads TGTGCCAGCAGCGTATCAGCGGGGAGCACAGATACGCAGTATTTT. It codes for CASSVSAGSTDTQYF. The whole variable domain, filled in from reference TRBV9 and TRBJ2-3, reads DSGVTQTPKHLITATGQRVTLRCSPRSGDLSVYWYQQSLDQGLQFLIQYYNGEERAKGNILERFSAQQFPDLHSELNLSSLELGDSALYFCASSVSAGSTDTQYFGPGTRLTVL.

The CDR3 nucleotides read TGTGCCAGCTCACCACGAGTAGCGGGAGGCCAAGAGACCCAGTACTTC. As protein: CASSPRVAGGQETQYF. The rearrangement links TRBV18 to TRBJ2-5, with 10 bases lining up with TRBD2. Per the germline V gene, CDR1 is KGHSH and CDR2 is LQKENI. CDR3 length equals 16 residues. The V segment lost 1 base and the J segment 1 base; nucleotides outside the gene matches: 3.

This clone turned up a few times. The V and J genes are TRBV29-1 and TRBJ1-5; possibly TRBD1 for D (6 bases). The CDR3 contains 13 residues. From germline, CDR1 is SQVTM and CDR2 ANQGSEA. V lost 4 bases and J lost 2, with 9 bases in between. The CDR3 reads CSVVWGRNQPQHF. The CDR3 DNA follows: TGCAGCGTTGTGTGGGGGCGCAATCAGCCCCAGCATTTT.

This chain joins TRBV9 and TRBJ1-1, with D perhaps TRBD1 (6 bases). The V gene's germline CDR1 is SGDLS and CDR2 YYNGEE. The CDR3 has 15 residues. Trimming stripped 4 bases from V and 0 bases from J, with 13 bases between. Here the CDR3 DNA reads TGTGCCAGCAGCCCGAGGGGGAACCTGAACACTGAAGCTTTCTTT. Amino acid sequence: CASSPRGNLNTEAFF.

The V gene is TRBV5-1, the J gene TRBJ2-7; no reliable D call. V lost 0 bases to trimming and J lost 0 bases, with 7 bases between them. CDR3 length: 14 residues. Germline V gives CDR1 SGHRS, CDR2 YFSETQ. Here the CDR3 DNA reads TGCGCCAGCAGCTTGGGGTCGAGCTCCTACGAGCAGTACTTC. The encoded protein is CASSLGSSSYEQYF.

The chain uses TRBV4-2 and TRBJ2-7, with 16 positions matching TRBD2. This CDR3 is built from 18 residues. CDR1 LGHNA and CDR2 YNFKEQ come from the germline V gene. V dropped 1 base and J dropped 5; count of bases not matched to a gene: 8. DNA of the CDR3: TGTGCCAGCAGCCAAGTAACCGGGACTAGCGGGAGGGTCCACGAGCAGTACTTC. Amino acids: CASSQVTGTSGRVHEQYF.

The chain recombines TRBV24-1 with TRBJ2-3; TRBD2 matches at 7 bases. The CDR3 runs 16 residues. Germline V gene sequence: CDR1 KGHDR, CDR2 SFDVKD. The V segment lost 1 base and the J segment 4 bases; nucleotides outside the gene matches: 7. The CDR3 here is CATSDFRTGRADTQYF. The DNA of the CDR3 is TGTGCCACCAGTGATTTCCGCACGGGGAGGGCAGATACGCAGTATTTT.

This chain connects TRBV6-1 to TRBJ1-3, with 7 bases matching TRBD1. The CDR3 contains 16 residues. Germline lookup yields CDR1 MNHNS and CDR2 SASEGT. Trimming at V came to 4 bases and at J to 0 bases, leaving 6 bases not matched to a gene. The CDR3 spells CASSVHRGFSGNTIYF. CDR3 DNA sequence: TGTGCCAGCAGTGTGCACAGGGGATTCTCTGGAAACACCATATATTTT.

This clone was seen a single time. The gene calls are TRBV24-1 and TRBJ2-2; maybe TRBD1 (6 bases). The CDR3 loop spans 17 amino acids. The V end was cut by 3 bases, the J end by 1 base, with 14 bases between. Germline V gene lookup returns CDR1 KGHDR and CDR2 SFDVKD. DNA of the CDR3: TGTGCCACCAGTGATCCAGGACAGTTTAAGAACACCGGGGAGCTGTTTTTT. The encoded protein is CATSDPGQFKNTGELFF.

This clone ranks as medium-sized. Here the CDR3 reads CASSDPKGLAIHEQYF. The DNA for the CDR3 is TGTGCCAGCAGTGATCCTAAAGGACTAGCGATCCACGAGCAGTACTTC. The chain is built from TRBV9 and TRBJ2-7; 9 positions agree with TRBD2. V gave up 5 bases and J gave up 5 bases; unmatched junction bases: 14. Germline CDR1 and CDR2: SGDLS and YYNGEE. The CDR3 consists of 16 residues. The complete variable domain, with remaining parts taken from reference TRBV9 and TRBJ2-7, reads DSGVTQTPKHLITATGQRVTLRCSPRSGDLSVYWYQQSLDQGLQFLIQYYNGEERAKGNILERFSAQQFPDLHSELNLSSLELGDSALYFCASSDPKGLAIHEQYFGPGTRLTVT.

This clone turned up a few times. The chain employs TRBV6-6 and TRBJ2-5; TRBD2 is a possible D gene (6 bases). The V and J ends lost 8 bases and 5 bases respectively, with 12 bases between them. CDR1 is MNHNY and CDR2 is SVGAGI in the germline V gene (reference sequence). This CDR3 contains 12 residues. The CDR3, as DNA: TGTGCCAGCTGTGGGGGGTCGGAGACCCAGTACTTC. This translates into CASCGGSETQYF.

CDR3 loop: CASSQWSGTYNEQFF. In DNA, the CDR3 is TGTGCCAGCAGCCAATGGAGCGGGACCTACAATGAGCAGTTCTTC. The rearrangement uses TRBV14 and TRBJ2-1, with 7 nucleotides matching TRBD2. The V and J ends lost 2 bases and 2 bases, in that order; junction bases with no gene match: 3. Germline loops: CDR1 SGHDN, CDR2 FVKESK. The CDR3 has 15 residues.

The J gene is TRBJ2-1, the V gene TRBV2; TRBD2 aligns across 11 bases. J was trimmed by 6 bases and V by 11 bases; bases with no gene match: 12. The CDR3 contains 15 residues. CDR1 is SNHLY, CDR2 FYNNEI, per germline. The DNA for the CDR3 is TGTGCCGTGCAGCTCGGGCTAGCGGGAGGCAATGAGCAGTTCTTC. Protein product: CAVQLGLAGGNEQFF.

This chain links TRBV24-1 with TRBJ2-3, with 13 bases that match TRBD2. The CDR3 covers 14 residues. Germline trimming cut 4 bases from V and 6 bases from J; bases unmatched to any gene: 0. Germline values: CDR1 KGHDR, CDR2 SFDVKD. In DNA form, the CDR3 reads TGTGCCACCAGTGAGGGACTAGCGGGGGATACGCAGTATTTT. Translation gives CATSEGLAGDTQYF.

This chain uses TRBV2 with TRBJ1-2, with D hard to call. Germline lookup yields CDR1 SNHLY and CDR2 FYNNEI. Between the trimmed V and J ends, which lost 2 bases and 4 bases, there was a span of 8 bases. The CDR3 contains 13 residues. CDR3 bases: TGTGCCAGCAGTGAATCTTGGCTCTATGGCTACACCTTC. Encoded protein: CASSESWLYGYTF.

This sequence joins TRBV10-1 and TRBJ2-7, with TRBD2 identical over 8 bases. The J segment lost 2 bases and the V segment lost 0 bases, leaving 3 bases of the junction unmatched. In germline, CDR1 is WNHNN, CDR2 SYGVQD (reference sequence). CDR3 length: 15 residues. The CDR3 nucleotides read TGCGCCAGCAGTGAGTCGACTAGCGAGACCTACGAGCAGTACTTC. It encodes CASSESTSETYEQYF.

The V call is TRBV4-1, the J call TRBJ2-1, with D tentatively TRBD2 (6 bases). The CDR3 length is 13 residues. CDR1 is MGHRA and CDR2 is YSYEKL in the germline V gene. The V end lost 0 bases, the J end lost 15 bases, and 15 bases lay between the germline ends. The CDR3 region has the DNA TGCGCCAGCAGCCAAGACGGGGGAAGGGCTCCGTTCTTC. Protein product: CASSQDGGRAPFF.

The V and J genes are TRBV9 and TRBJ2-2, with a possible D match to TRBD2 (5 bases). The CDR3 runs 15 residues. V lost 5 bases and J 2 bases, leaving 13 bases between the germline ends. Germline CDR1 SGDLS, CDR2 YYNGEE. The CDR3 coding sequence is TGTGCCAGCAGACCGGACTCATTAAACACCGGGGAGCTGTTTTTT. This sequence encodes CASRPDSLNTGELFF.

The V gene is TRBV6-2 or TRBV6-3, the J gene TRBJ1-2; no definite D call. Germline CDR1 reads MNHEY; CDR2 reads SVGEGT. Trimming shortened V by 1 base and J by 8 bases, and 8 bases separated the two germline ends. This CDR3 has 12 amino acids. CDR3 residues: CASSYFQRGYTF. CDR3 nucleotide sequence: TGTGCCAGCAGTTACTTCCAGAGGGGCTACACCTTC.